This T cell receptor beta chain was recorded in a study of shared clonotypes between healthy human individuals. General observations from the study: Sequencing depth was a factor that was expected to affect clonotype sharing among donors. The study drew on few donors, limiting represented genetic and exposure-history diversity.

This clone is a singleton in its sample. The antigen is not known. Genomic DNA of each subset was evenly split across several immunoSEQ plates. Sorted-subset replicate PCR reactions were performed with about 200 ng DNA, corresponding to about 30,000 T cell genomes. The protocol was immunoSEQ multiplex PCR, while the TCRdb copy is restricted to in-frame clones and leaves out a portion. This table has more than 2,000,000 clones, approximately 90% appearing once. The germline V gene has CDR1 MNHEY and CDR2 SVGAGI. CDR3 length: 15 residues. The V gene lost 6 bases and the J gene lost 1 base, with 13 bases spanning the gap.

This receptor was taken from a young man in good health. The sequenced material came from naive CD4+ T cells sorted from blood. Stated subset: CD45RA+ positively selected. The chain joins TRBV6-5 to TRBJ1-5; D is ambiguous. The CDR3 here is CASRNGVMSNQPQHF. CDR3 coding DNA: TGTGCCAGCAGAAACGGGGTGATGAGCAATCAGCCCCAGCATTTT.